This TCR beta chain is drawn from a study of control samples from healthy donors and cancer patients. Clones were read by immunoSEQ multiplex PCR, and TCRdb kept only the in-frame ones, dropping some. The sample contains about 89,000 clones, approximately 86% of which appear only once. V dropped 0 bases and J dropped 5 bases, with 16 bases sitting between them. Germline CDR1 SQVTM, CDR2 ANQGSEA. The CDR3 sequence is 15 residues long. This clone was seen only once. The TCR comes from a man aged 25-45 years in good health. The V call is TRBV29-1, the J call TRBJ1-2; no reliable D call. Sample: blood. CDR3 in amino acids: CSVEEPSNYLYGYTF. For the CDR3, the DNA is TGCAGCGTTGAAGAGCCGAGTAATTACCTATATGGCTACACCTTC.